The 7 T cell receptor beta chains below come from one sample, sequenced in a study of cytomegalovirus exposure and HLA in healthy donors. The primer mix had 60 Vbeta and 13 Jbeta primers. Only in-frame clones appear in the TCRdb table, and some are missing; sequencing was by immunoSEQ multiplex PCR. Of about 120,000 clones detected, approximately 80% appear once; the ten largest clones hold roughly 3.5%. The specimen sequenced was PBMCs. The receptor set was obtained from a human donor in good health.

The count of this clone is one. CDR3 region: CASSEIIVHLDEQYF. Written as DNA, the CDR3 is TGTGCCAGCAGTGAAATCATCGTCCATCTAGACGAGCAGTACTTC. V usage is TRBV6-1 and J usage is TRBJ2-7; D not resolved. This CDR3 spans 15 amino acids. The V gene lost 2 bases and the J gene lost 5 bases, with 16 bases spanning the gap. Germline assignment: CDR1 MNHNS and CDR2 SASEGT.

The gene calls are TRBV27 and TRBJ2-5; D is possibly TRBD2 (7 bases). TRBJ2-7 matches the DNA end more closely, so the J call is doubtful. Germline-derived CDR1 and CDR2 are MNHEY and SMNVEV (reference sequence). CDR3 length equals 16 residues. The CDR3 region has the DNA TGTGCCAGCAGTTTATCAGGACGGGGGGCTTTCTACGAGCAGTACTTC. Its translation is CASSLSGRGAFYEQYF.

This chain connects TRBV6-5 to TRBJ1-1; maybe TRBD1 (5 bases). Germline lookup yields CDR1 MNHEY and CDR2 SVGAGI. This CDR3 region has 13 residues. V dropped 0 bases and J dropped 6 bases, with 8 bases sitting between them. CDR3 coding DNA: TGTGCCAGCAGTTACTCTAGGGGTCCTGAAGCTTTCTTT. It codes for CASSYSRGPEAFF.

The CDR3 DNA reads as TGTGCCAGCAGTTTCCGGCCGGGGAGCACAGATACGCAGTATTTT. Its protein product is CASSFRPGSTDTQYF. This chain uses TRBV28 with TRBJ2-3, with D tentatively TRBD2 (5 bases). Germline-derived CDR1 and CDR2 are MDHEN and SYDVKM. This CDR3 contains 15 residues. V was pared by 3 bases and J by 0 bases, with 10 bases between.

The chain employs TRBV6-1 and TRBJ1-2; 9 positions agree with TRBD1. V gave up 1 base and J gave up 7 bases; unmatched junction bases: 10. The germline V gene has CDR1 MNHNS and CDR2 SASEGT. This CDR3 region has 16 residues. CDR3 bases: TGTGCCAGCAGTGAAGGCGGGGACAGGGATCGGCGTGGCTACACCTTC. Its protein is CASSEGGDRDRRGYTF.

V gene TRBV30 combines with J gene TRBJ1-6, with 7 nucleotides matching TRBD1. The CDR3 runs to 14 residues. CDR1 and CDR2 from the germline V gene are GTSNPN and SVGIG (reference sequence). The V and J ends lost 0 bases and 7 bases, in that order; junction bases with no gene match: 3. The CDR3 region has the DNA TGTGCCTGGAGTGTAGCAGGGGGAAATTCACCCCTCCACTTT. Residues: CAWSVAGGNSPLHF.

This chain links TRBV27 with TRBJ2-3; 10 nucleotides match TRBD2. The CDR3 contains 14 residues. J was trimmed by 6 bases and V by 10 bases; bases with no gene match: 10. Germline CDR1 MNHEY, CDR2 SMNVEV (reference sequence). This CDR3 reads CATLRAGGSDTQYF. CDR3 nucleotide sequence: TGTGCCACCTTGCGAGCGGGAGGGAGCGATACGCAGTATTTT.